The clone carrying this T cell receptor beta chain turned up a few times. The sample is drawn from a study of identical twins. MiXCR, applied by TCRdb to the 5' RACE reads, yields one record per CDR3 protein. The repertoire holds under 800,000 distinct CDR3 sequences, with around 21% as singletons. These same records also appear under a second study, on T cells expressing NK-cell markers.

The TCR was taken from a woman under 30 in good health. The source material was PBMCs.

The CDR3 nucleotides read TGTGCCAGCAGCCCCCAAACGGGACTAGCGGGGGGTCGAGAGACCCAGTACTTC. Translated, it gives CASSPQTGLAGGRETQYF. The rearrangement uses TRBV14 and TRBJ2-5; 15 bases align to TRBD2. Germline V gene sequence: CDR1 SGHDN, CDR2 FVKESK. V gave up 4 bases and J gave up 4 bases; unmatched junction bases: 10. The length of the CDR3 is 18 residues.